The clone carrying this T cell receptor (beta chain) has just a few counts. The antigen is unknown. Template switching supplied a universal primer site; unique molecular identifiers were carried on the cDNA. TCRdb re-analysed the 5' RACE reads in MiXCR, keeping a single row per CDR3 protein. The sample yields about 220,000 distinct CDR3 sequences, around 8% seen once. This entry is derived from a study of identical twins. Overall study results and limits: Among beta out-of-frame sequences, excess sharing between twins appeared weaker. Those out-of-frame alpha sequences shared by twins showed an excess of low generation probability.

The same specimen was also included in a second study, on yellow fever vaccine responses in identical twins.

This receptor was taken from a woman younger than 30 in good health. Sequencing was done on a sample of memory (CD45RO+) T cells sorted from blood.

CDR3 region: CACGFEKLGYTF. DNA for the CDR3: TGTGCCTGTGGGTTTGAGAAACTAGGCTACACCTTC. The genes are TRBV7-9 and TRBJ1-2, with unresolved D. The V gene lost 11 bases and the J gene lost 8 bases, with 18 bases spanning the gap. The V gene's germline CDR1 is SEHNR and CDR2 FQNEAQ (reference sequence). The CDR3 sequence is 12 residues long.